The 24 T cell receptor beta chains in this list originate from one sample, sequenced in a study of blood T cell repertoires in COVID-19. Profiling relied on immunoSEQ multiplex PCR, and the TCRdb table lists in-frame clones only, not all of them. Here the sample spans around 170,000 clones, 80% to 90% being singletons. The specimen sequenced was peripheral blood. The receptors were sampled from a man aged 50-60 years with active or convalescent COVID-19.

The CDR3 DNA reads as TGTGCCAGCAGTCGGTGGTCCTATAATTCACCCCTCCACTTT. This translates into CASSRWSYNSPLHF. The chain combines TRBV28 with TRBJ1-6; D call uncertain. Germline assignment: CDR1 MDHEN and CDR2 SYDVKM. This CDR3 has 14 residues. Trimming stripped 5 bases from V and 1 base from J, with 6 bases between.

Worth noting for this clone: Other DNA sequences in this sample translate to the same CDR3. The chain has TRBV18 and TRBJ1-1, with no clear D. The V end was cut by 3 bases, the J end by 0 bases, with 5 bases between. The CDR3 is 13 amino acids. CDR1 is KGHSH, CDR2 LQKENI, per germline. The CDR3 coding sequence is TGTGCCAGCTCACCGGGCATGAACACTGAAGCTTTCTTT. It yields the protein CASSPGMNTEAFF. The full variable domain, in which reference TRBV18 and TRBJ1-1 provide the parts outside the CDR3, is NAGVMQNPRHLVRRRGQEARLRCSPMKGHSHVYWYRQLPEEGLKFMVYLQKENIIDESGMPKERFSAEFPKEGPSILRIQQVVRGDSAAYFCASSPGMNTEAFFGQGTRLTVV.

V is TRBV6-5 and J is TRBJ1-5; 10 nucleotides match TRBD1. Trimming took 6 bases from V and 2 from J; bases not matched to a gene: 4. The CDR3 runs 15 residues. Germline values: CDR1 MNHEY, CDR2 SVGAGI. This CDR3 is CASSQTGGGNQPQHF. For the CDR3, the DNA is TGTGCCAGCAGCCAGACAGGGGGCGGCAATCAGCCCCAGCATTTT.

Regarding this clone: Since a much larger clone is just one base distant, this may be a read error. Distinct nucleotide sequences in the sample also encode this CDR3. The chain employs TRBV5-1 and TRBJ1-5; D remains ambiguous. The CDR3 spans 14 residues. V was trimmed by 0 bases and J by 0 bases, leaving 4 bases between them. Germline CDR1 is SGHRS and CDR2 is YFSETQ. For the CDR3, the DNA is TGCGCCAGCAGCTTGGGGAGTAGCAATCAGCCCCAGCATTTT. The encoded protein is CASSLGSSNQPQHF.

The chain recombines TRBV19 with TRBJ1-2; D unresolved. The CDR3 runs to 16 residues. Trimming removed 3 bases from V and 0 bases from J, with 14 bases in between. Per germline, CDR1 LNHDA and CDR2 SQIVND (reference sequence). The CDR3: CASSIGERLANYGYTF. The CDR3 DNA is TGTGCCAGTAGTATCGGGGAGCGCTTAGCTAACTATGGCTACACCTTC.

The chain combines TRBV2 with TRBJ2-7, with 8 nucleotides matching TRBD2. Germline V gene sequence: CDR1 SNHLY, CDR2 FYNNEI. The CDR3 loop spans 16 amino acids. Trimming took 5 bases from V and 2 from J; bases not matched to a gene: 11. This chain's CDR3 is CASSPGTSRGAYEQYF. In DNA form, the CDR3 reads TGTGCCAGCAGTCCCGGGACTAGTAGGGGCGCCTACGAGCAGTACTTC.

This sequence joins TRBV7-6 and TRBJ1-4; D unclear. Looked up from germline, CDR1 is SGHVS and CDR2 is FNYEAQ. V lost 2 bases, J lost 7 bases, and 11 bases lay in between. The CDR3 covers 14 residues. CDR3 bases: TGTGCCAGCAGCTTACAGCAGGTTACTGAAAAACTGTTTTTT. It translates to CASSLQQVTEKLFF.

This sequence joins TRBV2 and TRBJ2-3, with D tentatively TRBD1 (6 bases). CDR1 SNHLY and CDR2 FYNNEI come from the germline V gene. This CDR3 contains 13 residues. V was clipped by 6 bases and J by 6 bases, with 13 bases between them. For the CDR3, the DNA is TGTGCCAGCAGCCAGTTTCAGGGGGATACGCAGTATTTT. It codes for CASSQFQGDTQYF.

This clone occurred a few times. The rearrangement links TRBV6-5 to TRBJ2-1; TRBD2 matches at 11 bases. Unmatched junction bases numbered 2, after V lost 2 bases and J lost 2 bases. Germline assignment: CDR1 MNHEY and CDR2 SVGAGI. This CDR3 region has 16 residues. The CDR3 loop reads CASSYQLAGAYNEQFF. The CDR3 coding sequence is TGTGCCAGCAGTTACCAACTAGCGGGGGCCTACAATGAGCAGTTCTTC.

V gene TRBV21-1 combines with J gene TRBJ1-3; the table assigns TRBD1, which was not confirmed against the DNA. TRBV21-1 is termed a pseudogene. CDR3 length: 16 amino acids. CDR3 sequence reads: CASSKPDRVSGNTIYF. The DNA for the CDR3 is TGTGCCAGCAGCAAACCGGACAGGGTATCTGGAAACACCATATATTTT.

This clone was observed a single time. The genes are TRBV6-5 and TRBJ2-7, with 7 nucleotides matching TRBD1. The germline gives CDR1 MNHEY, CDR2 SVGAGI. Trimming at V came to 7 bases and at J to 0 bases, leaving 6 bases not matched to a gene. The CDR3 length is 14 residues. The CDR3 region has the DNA TGTGCCAGCAAGCGGACAGGCTACTCCTACGAGCAGTACTTC. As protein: CASKRTGYSYEQYF.

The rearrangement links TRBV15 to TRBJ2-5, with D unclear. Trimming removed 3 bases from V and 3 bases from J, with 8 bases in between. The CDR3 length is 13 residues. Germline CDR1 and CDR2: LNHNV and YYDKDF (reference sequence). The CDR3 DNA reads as TGTGCCACCAGCAGCAGGCCGAAAGAGACCCAGTACTTC. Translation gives CATSSRPKETQYF. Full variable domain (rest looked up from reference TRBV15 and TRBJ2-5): DAMVIQNPRYQVTQFGKPVTLSCSQTLNHNVMYWYQQKSSQAPKLLFHYYDKDFNNEADTPDNFQSRRPNTSFCFLDIRSPGLGDTAMYLCATSSRPKETQYFGPGTRLLVL.

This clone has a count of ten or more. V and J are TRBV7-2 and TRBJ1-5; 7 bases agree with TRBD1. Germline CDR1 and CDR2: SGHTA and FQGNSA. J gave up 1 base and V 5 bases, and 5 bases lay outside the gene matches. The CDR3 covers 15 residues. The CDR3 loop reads CASSPLRGSNQPQHF. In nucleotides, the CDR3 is TGTGCCAGCAGCCCCCTCAGGGGGAGCAATCAGCCCCAGCATTTT.

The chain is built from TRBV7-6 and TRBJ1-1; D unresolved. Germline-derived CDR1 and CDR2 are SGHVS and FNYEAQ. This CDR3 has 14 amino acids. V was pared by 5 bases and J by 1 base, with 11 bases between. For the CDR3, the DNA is TGTGCCAGCAGCCCATATGGAGGGAACACTGAAGCTTTCTTT. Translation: CASSPYGGNTEAFF.

The chain's CDR3 is CASSQGQGVNEQYF. The CDR3 DNA is TGTGCCAGCAGCCAAGGACAGGGGGTCAACGAGCAGTACTTC. This chain uses TRBV3-1 (or the pseudogene TRBV3-2) with TRBJ2-7, with TRBD1 identical over 9 bases. Germline CDR1 is LGHDT and CDR2 is YNNKEL (reference sequence). The CDR3 contains 14 residues. V shed 1 base and J 5 bases; nucleotides not matched to a gene: 3.

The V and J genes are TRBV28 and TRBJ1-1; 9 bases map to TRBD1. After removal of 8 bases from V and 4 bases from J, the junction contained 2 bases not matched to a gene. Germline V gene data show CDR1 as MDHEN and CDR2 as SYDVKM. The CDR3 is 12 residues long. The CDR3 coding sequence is TGTGCCAGCGGGACAGGGACCACTGAAGCTTTCTTT. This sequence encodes CASGTGTTEAFF.

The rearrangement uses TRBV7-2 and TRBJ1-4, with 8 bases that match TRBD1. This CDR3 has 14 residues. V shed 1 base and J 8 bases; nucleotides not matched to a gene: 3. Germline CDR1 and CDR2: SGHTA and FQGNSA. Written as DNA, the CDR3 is TGTGCCAGCAGCTTAGACCGGACAGGGGAAAAACTGTTTTTT. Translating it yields CASSLDRTGEKLFF.

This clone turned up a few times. CDR3 residues: CASTHDTQSYNEQFF. The CDR3, as DNA: TGTGCCAGCACGCACGACACCCAATCTTACAATGAGCAGTTCTTC. The J gene is TRBJ2-1, the V gene TRBV2, with D unclear. The CDR3 length is 15 residues. Germline lookup yields CDR1 SNHLY and CDR2 FYNNEI. Trimming took 7 bases from V and 4 from J, leaving 17 bases between them.

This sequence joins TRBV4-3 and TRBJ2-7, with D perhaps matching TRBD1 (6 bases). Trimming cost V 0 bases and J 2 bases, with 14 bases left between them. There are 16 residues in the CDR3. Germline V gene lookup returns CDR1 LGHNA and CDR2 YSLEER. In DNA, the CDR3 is TGCGCCAGCAGCCAAGAAATTGGGGACAACGCCTACGAGCAGTACTTC. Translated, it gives CASSQEIGDNAYEQYF.

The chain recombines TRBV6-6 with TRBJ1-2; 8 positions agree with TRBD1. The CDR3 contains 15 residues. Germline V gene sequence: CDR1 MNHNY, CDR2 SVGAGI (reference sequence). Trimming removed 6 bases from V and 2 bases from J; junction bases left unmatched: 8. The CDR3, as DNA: TGTGCCAGCAGAAAACCGGGACAGGACAACTATGGCTACACCTTC. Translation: CASRKPGQDNYGYTF.

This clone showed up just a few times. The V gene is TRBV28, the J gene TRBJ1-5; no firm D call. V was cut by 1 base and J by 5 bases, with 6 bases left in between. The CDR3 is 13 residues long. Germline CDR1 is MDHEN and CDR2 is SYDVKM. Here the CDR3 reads CASSLSNYQPQHF. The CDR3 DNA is TGTGCCAGCAGTTTATCAAATTATCAGCCCCAGCATTTT.

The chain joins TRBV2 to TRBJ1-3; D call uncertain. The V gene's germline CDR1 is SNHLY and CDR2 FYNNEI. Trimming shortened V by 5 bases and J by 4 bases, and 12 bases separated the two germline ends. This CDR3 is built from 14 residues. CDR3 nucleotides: TGTGCCAGCAGTCGGGGTCCATGGGGAAACACCATATATTTT. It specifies CASSRGPWGNTIYF.

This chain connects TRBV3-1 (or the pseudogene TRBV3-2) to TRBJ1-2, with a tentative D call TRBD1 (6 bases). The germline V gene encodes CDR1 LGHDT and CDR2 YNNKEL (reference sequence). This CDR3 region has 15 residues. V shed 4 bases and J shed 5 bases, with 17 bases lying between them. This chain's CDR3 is CASSPQGLLTYGYTF. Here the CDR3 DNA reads TGTGCCAGCAGCCCACAGGGTCTTCTGACTTATGGCTACACCTTC.

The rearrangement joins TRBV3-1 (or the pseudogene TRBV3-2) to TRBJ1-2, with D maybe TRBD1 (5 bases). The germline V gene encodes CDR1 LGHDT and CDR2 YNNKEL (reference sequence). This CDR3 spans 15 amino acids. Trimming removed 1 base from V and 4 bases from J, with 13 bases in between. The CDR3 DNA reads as TGTGCCAGCAGCCAAGTCATAGGGGCCAGCTATGGCTACACCTTC. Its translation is CASSQVIGASYGYTF.